The source of this T cell receptor (beta chain) is a study of Graves' ophthalmopathy and Graves' hyperthyroidism. Turning to the study itself: Peripheral blood was obtained at first diagnosis, ahead of any treatment.

The study, taken as a whole, reports: The model achieved around 67% sensitivity and 72% to 85% specificity for ophthalmopathy progression.

Pregnancy or lactation, uncontrolled infections and other autoimmune diseases were grounds for excluding patients. The CDR3 is 13 amino acids. Germline CDR1 DFQATT, CDR2 SNEGSKA (reference sequence). J lost 12 bases, V lost 0 bases, and 10 bases had no gene match. With regard to this clonotype: Its antigen remains unidentified.

Amplified TCR beta CDR3 regions were obtained using RNA transcripts as template. HTBI primers were used in a first-round RT-PCR, which preceded a second-round multiplex PCR. TCRdb analysed the multiplex PCR reads with MiXCR anew, one entry per CDR3 protein. Among about 48,000 distinct CDR3 sequences, around half were seen once, and the ten largest hold roughly a quarter. The receptor comes from an adult man with Graves' ophthalmopathy. V usage is TRBV20-1 and J usage is TRBJ2-7; 8 bases align to TRBD2. The material sequenced was peripheral blood. The CDR3: CSAREGDSGIMYF. In nucleotides, the CDR3 is TGCAGTGCTAGAGAGGGGGATAGCGGGATAATGTACTTC.